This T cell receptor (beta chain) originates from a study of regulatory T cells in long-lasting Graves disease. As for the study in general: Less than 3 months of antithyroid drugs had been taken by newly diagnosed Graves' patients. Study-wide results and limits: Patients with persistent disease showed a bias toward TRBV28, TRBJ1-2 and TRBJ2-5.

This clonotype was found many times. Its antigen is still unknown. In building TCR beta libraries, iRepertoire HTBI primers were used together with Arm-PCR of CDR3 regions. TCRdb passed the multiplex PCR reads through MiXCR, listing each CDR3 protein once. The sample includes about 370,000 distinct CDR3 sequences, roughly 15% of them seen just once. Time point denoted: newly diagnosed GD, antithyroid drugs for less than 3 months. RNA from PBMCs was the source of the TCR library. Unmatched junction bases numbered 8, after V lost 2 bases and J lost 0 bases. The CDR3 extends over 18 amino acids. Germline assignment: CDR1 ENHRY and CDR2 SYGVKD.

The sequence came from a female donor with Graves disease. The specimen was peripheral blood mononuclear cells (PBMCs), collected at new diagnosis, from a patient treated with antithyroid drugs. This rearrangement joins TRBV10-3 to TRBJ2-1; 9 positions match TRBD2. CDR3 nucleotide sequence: TGTGCCATCAGTGAGGTTGCGGGGGGGCCGAGCTCCTACAATGAGCAGTTCTTC. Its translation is CAISEVAGGPSSYNEQFF.